This entry is about one T cell receptor beta chain. This clonotype appeared a few times. Its antigen specificity is not known. Base qualities are not recorded, but no much larger clone differs from it by a single base. The record originates from a study of T-cell memory formation after mild COVID-19 (dated by TCRdb to about 2021). Background on the whole study: TCR sequence clusters from the two donors were found to be largely donor specific. Two young, previously healthy adult volunteers, one female and one male, were included in the cohort. T-cell clones expanding and contracting after mild COVID-19 in a couple of donors were tracked by longitudinal TCRalpha and TCRbeta repertoire sequencing.

CDR1 is given as SNHLY and CDR2 as FYNNEI, both from the germline V gene. V loses 4 bases at its end and J loses 3 bases; junction bases beyond the gene matches: 4. Counted from cysteine to phenylalanine, this CDR3 has 14 amino acids. Just CDR3 DNA is preserved here, 42 bases in frame from base 1. The sequencing machine was an Illumina NovaSeq 6000. TCRalpha and TCRbeta cDNA libraries were built by 5'RACE with constant-segment primers, adding sample barcodes and unique molecular identifiers. RNA was extracted from every sample with Trizol reagent. The libraries were amplified in two PCR steps, and the second step added a second sample barcode and Illumina TruSeq adapters. Libraries were sequenced on an Illumina NovaSeq with 2 x 150 bp paired-end reads. As for the authors' bioinformatics: Reads were demultiplexed and collapsed into UMI-guided consensus sequences with migec v1.2.7. Using mixcr v2.1.11, UMI consensuses were aligned to TRA and TRB V and J templates and then assembled into clonotypes. A clonotype was counted as expanded or contracted only when both edgeR and NoisET called the clonotype significant, with the noise models trained on biological replicates. edgeR calls used a false discovery rate-adjusted p below 0.01 and a log2 fold-change threshold of 1. As an exploratory analysis of dynamics, max-normalized trajectories of the 1000 most abundant clonotypes were examined with PCA combined with hierarchical clustering. Separately sequenced CD4+ and CD8+ repertoires were used to assign the CD4 or CD8 phenotype of responding clones. The public reads were reanalyzed by TCRdb: fastp trimming at Q25, MiXCR alignment, in-frame beta chains only. Each record represents a unique CDR3 protein, reported with the most common genes and DNA among its rows. The authors' filters were not applied to this entry. This sample gives 300,000 to 400,000 distinct CDR3 sequences in total; 14% of them show up just once. The ten biggest clones cover approximately 20% of the sample.

Ficoll-Paque density gradient centrifugation was used to isolate PBMCs. Points the paper makes about the study in general: From day 15 to 85, contracting clones showed balanced CD4/CD8 phenotypes, whereas a second wave of clones that expanded from day 15 to 37 leaned towards CD4+. SARS-CoV-2 specificity was not confirmed for the second-wave clones peaking on day 37. The study included only two mild cases, and larger cohorts that include severe cases with pre-infection samples were judged to be necessary. Some responding clones were detected in pre-infection memory, which suggested that pre-existing cross-reactive memory T cells had joined the SARS-CoV-2 response. Contracting CD4+ clones appeared mostly in the CM and EM memory subsets, whereas CD8+ clones were enriched in EMRA.

The sequenced material came from PBMCs or a T cell subset sorted from them (not recorded which). This TCR was recovered from a man aged 18 to 30 who had mild COVID-19 (a few samples of this study predate the infection). The sample titles of this study are shuffled in the database, so cell type and time point are left out; the donor was told from shared clones. This receptor chain uses TRBV2 and TRBJ2-3; 7 bases in the junction line up with TRBD1. The CDR3 is CASSGEQGTDTQYF. The nucleotide sequence is TGTGCCAGCAGTGGGGAACAGGGGACAGATACGCAGTATTTT.